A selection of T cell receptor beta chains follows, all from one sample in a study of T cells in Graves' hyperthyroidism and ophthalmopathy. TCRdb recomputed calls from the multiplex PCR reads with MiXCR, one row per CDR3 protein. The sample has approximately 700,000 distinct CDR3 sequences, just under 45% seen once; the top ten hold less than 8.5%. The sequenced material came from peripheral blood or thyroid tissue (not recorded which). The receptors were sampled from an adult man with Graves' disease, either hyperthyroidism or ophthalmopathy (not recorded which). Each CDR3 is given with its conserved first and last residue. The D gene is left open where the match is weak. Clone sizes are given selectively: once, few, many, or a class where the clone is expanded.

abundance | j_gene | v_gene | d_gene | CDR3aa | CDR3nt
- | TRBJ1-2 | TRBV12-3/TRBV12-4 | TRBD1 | CASSYRPGGAGDGYTF | TGTGCCAGCAGTTACCGGCCAGGGGGCGCTGGGGATGGCTACACCTTC
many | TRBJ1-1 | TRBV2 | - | CASTTEVRAEAFF | TGTGCCAGCACTACCGAAGTACGCGCTGAAGCTTTCTTT
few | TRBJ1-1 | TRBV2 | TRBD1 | CASRGTGGFTEAFF | TGTGCCAGCAGGGGGACAGGGGGCTTTACTGAAGCTTTCTTT
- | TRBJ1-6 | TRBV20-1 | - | CSAPPAGVLDSPLHF | TGCAGTGCTCCCCCCGCGGGGGTGCTTGATTCACCCCTCCACTTT
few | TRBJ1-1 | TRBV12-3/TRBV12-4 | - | CASSLHVAEAFF | TGTGCCAGCAGTTTGCACGTCGCTGAAGCTTTCTTT
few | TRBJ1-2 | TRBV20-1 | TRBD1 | CSAPSTGPVDGYTF | TGCAGTGCTCCCTCGACAGGGCCCGTCGATGGCTACACCTTC
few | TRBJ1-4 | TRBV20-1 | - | CSAREGVGYEKLFF | TGCAGTGCTAGAGAGGGGGTCGGATATGAAAAACTGTTTTTT
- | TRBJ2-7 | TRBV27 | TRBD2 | CASSLSWLAESYEQYF | TGTGCCAGCAGTTTAAGTTGGCTAGCGGAGTCCTACGAGCAGTACTTC
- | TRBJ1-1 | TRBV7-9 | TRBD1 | CASSLEGAGTGF | TGTGCCAGCAGCTTAGAGGGGGCAGGGACGGGCTTT
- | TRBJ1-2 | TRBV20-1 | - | CSAGPTGSYGYTF | TGCAGTGCTGGCCCGACAGGCTCCTATGGCTACACCTTC
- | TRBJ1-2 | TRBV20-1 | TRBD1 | CSTRDRDRAADYGYTF | TGCAGTACTAGAGATCGGGACAGGGCAGCGGACTATGGCTACACCTTC
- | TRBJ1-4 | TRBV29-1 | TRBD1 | CSVAGTGVFSEKLFF | TGCAGCGTGGCCGGGACAGGGGTCTTTAGTGAAAAACTGTTTTTT
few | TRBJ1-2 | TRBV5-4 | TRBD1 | CASRSTGGTYGYTF | TGTGCCAGCAGGTCTACAGGGGGGACCTATGGCTACACCTTC
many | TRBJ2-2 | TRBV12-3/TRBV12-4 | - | CASSTGGRELFF | TGTGCCAGCAGTACGGGTGGCCGGGAGCTGTTTTTT